These T cell receptor beta chains were read from a single sample in a study of identical twins. TCRdb independently ran MiXCR on the 5' RACE reads; one entry per CDR3 protein. The table includes around 1.7 million distinct CDR3 sequences, roughly a third detected once. Sequencing was done on a sample of cord blood. These receptors came from a newborn girl in good health. CDR3s include the opening cysteine and the closing phenylalanine or tryptophan. The D gene is left open where the match is weak. The size field is filled for only some rows; it gives once, few, many or a size class.

j_gene,d_gene,abundance,v_gene,CDR3nt,CDR3aa
TRBJ2-2,.,.,TRBV6-5,TGTGCCAGCAGTTACTCGACGGCAGGGGTAGCCACCGGGGAGCTGTTTTTT,CASSYSTAGVATGELFF
TRBJ1-4,.,.,TRBV20-1,TGCAGTGCTAGTAAAGGACCTACTAATGAAAAACTGTTTTTT,CSASKGPTNEKLFF
TRBJ1-6,.,.,TRBV20-1,TGCAGTGCTAGTCAAGGAGGGGGCTATAATTCACCCCTCCACTTT,CSASQGGGYNSPLHF
TRBJ1-1,.,.,TRBV4-1,TGCGCCAGCAGCCATCCCGCAGGGGCAGGGAGCTTTCAGAACACTGAAGCTTTCTTT,CASSHPAGAGSFQNTEAFF
TRBJ1-1,.,few,TRBV29-1,TGCAGCGTTGATGGGGCGGCTAACACTGAAGCTTTCTTT,CSVDGAANTEAFF
TRBJ2-1,TRBD2,once,TRBV20-1,TGCAGTGCGCAGGGACTAGCGGAGAACAATGAGCAGTTCTTC,CSAQGLAENNEQFF
TRBJ2-2,.,.,TRBV10-3,TGTGCCATCAGTGATCGGGACAACTCGAACACCGGGGAGCTGTTTTTT,CAISDRDNSNTGELFF
TRBJ2-7,.,few,TRBV11-2,TGTGCCAGCAGCTTTTCCGACCTATTCGGTGGGGAAATGGAATCCTACGAGCAGTACTTC,CASSFSDLFGGEMESYEQYF
TRBJ1-1,.,few,TRBV10-1,TGCGCCAGCAGTGGCCGACTACGGGGTCCGAACACTGAAGCTTTCTTT,CASSGRLRGPNTEAFF
TRBJ2-3,TRBD2,.,TRBV14,TGTGCCAGCGGGAGGACTAGCGGGAGTCCAGATACGCAGTATTTT,CASGRTSGSPDTQYF
TRBJ2-7,TRBD2,few,TRBV11-1,TGTGCCAGCAGCCCTCGGGGACTAGCGCGCACCTACGAGCAGTACTTC,CASSPRGLARTYEQYF
TRBJ2-7,TRBD1,.,TRBV20-1,TGCAGTGCTAGGTCGACAGGGGCTTACGAGCAGTACTTC,CSARSTGAYEQYF
TRBJ1-2,.,.,TRBV4-1,TGCGCCAGCAGCCGACCAGGGCAATATGGCTACACCTTC,CASSRPGQYGYTF
TRBJ1-6,.,few,TRBV5-1,TGCGCCAGCAGCCCTACAGGGAAATCACCCCTCCACTTT,CASSPTGKSPLHF
TRBJ1-1,.,few,TRBV12-3/TRBV12-4,TGTGCCAGCAGCACTAACAGGGTCGCTGAAGCTTTCTTT,CASSTNRVAEAFF
TRBJ1-2,.,.,TRBV2,TGTGCCAGCAGTGGGGGCAGGACTAACTATGGCTACACCTTC,CASSGGRTNYGYTF
TRBJ2-1,TRBD2,.,TRBV10-3,TGTGCCATCAGTAATGCGGGGGTGGGATACAATGAGCAGTTCTTC,CAISNAGVGYNEQFF
TRBJ2-3,TRBD2,few,TRBV28,TGTGCCAGCAGTTTAAGTAGCGGGAGTGGCACAGATACGCAGTATTTT,CASSLSSGSGTDTQYF
TRBJ2-7,TRBD2,.,TRBV20-1,TGCAGTGCAACGTCCGGGACTAGCGATTACGAGCAGTACTTC,CSATSGTSDYEQYF
TRBJ2-4,.,.,TRBV5-1,TGCGCCAGCAGCTTGGCCAGAGGGATGGGGAACATTCAGTACTTC,CASSLARGMGNIQYF
TRBJ1-6,TRBD1,.,TRBV20-1,TGCAGTGCTAAACCGACAGGGGGCTCTAATTCACCCCTCCACTTT,CSAKPTGGSNSPLHF
TRBJ2-7,.,.,TRBV12-3/TRBV12-4,TGTGCCAGCGGTTTAGGCTTCTCGGGCAGGAGCTCCTACGAGCAGTACTTC,CASGLGFSGRSSYEQYF
TRBJ2-1,.,.,TRBV28,TGTGCCAGCAGTTTTAGGGTGAGAATTAATGAGCAGTTCTTC,CASSFRVRINEQFF
TRBJ2-4,TRBD1,.,TRBV7-8,TGTGCCAGCAGCTTAGGCCCCCTGACAGGGATCAAAAACATTCAGTACTTC,CASSLGPLTGIKNIQYF
TRBJ2-5,.,.,TRBV12-3/TRBV12-4,TGTGCCAGCAGTTTTGGCGGGAACACCAGAGGCCAAGAGACCCAGTACTTC,CASSFGGNTRGQETQYF
TRBJ2-2,.,.,TRBV29-1,TGCAGCGTTGAGACGTATACCGGGGAGCTGTTTTTT,CSVETYTGELFF
TRBJ2-7,TRBD1,.,TRBV10-3,TGTGCCATCGGCCCTGGGACAGGGAGTTACGAGCAGTACTTC,CAIGPGTGSYEQYF
TRBJ2-1,TRBD2,few,TRBV5-5,TGTGCCAGCAGCTCCGAGCGGGAGATTCGGTACAATGAGCAGTTCTTC,CASSSEREIRYNEQFF
TRBJ2-3,.,few,TRBV10-3,TGTGCCATCAGTGAGGTAGCCGGGGATACGCAGTATTTT,CAISEVAGDTQYF
TRBJ2-1,TRBD2,many,TRBV5-1,TGCGCCAGCAGCTTGGCGTTACTAGCGGGCGCTCTTAGCTCCTACAATGAGCAGTTCTTC,CASSLALLAGALSSYNEQFF
TRBJ2-7,.,.,TRBV20-1,TGCAGTGCTAGAGATCTTTCGGACCGTCGCTACGAGCAGTACTTC,CSARDLSDRRYEQYF
TRBJ2-1,.,.,TRBV24-1,TGTGCCACCTCTGATTCTAGGTCGGCCTACAATGAGCAGTTCTTC,CATSDSRSAYNEQFF
TRBJ2-2,TRBD2,few,TRBV4-2,TGTGCCAGCAGCCGCACTTCGGGACTAGCCGGCACCGGGGAGCTGTTTTTT,CASSRTSGLAGTGELFF
TRBJ2-7,.,many,TRBV14,TGTGCCAGCAGCCATACTAAGGACCCACCGTTCAACGAGCAGTACTTC,CASSHTKDPPFNEQYF
TRBJ2-7,.,.,TRBV28,TGTGCCGGCAGTCCGTCGGTGCGCGAGCAGTACTTC,CAGSPSVREQYF
TRBJ2-3,TRBD2,.,TRBV5-1,TGCGCCAGCAGCTTCGGGGCTAGCGGCCCCACAGATACGCAGTATTTT,CASSFGASGPTDTQYF
TRBJ2-5,TRBD2,few,TRBV29-1,TGCAGCGCCGTACTAGCGGGAGGGCGCAATGAGCAGTACTTC,CSAVLAGGRNEQYF
TRBJ1-1,.,once,TRBV14,TGTGCCAGCAGCCACATTATTGCGAACACTGAAGCTTTCTTT,CASSHIIANTEAFF
TRBJ2-1,.,.,TRBV27,TGTGCCAGCGGGAACTCCTTCAGCTCCTACAATGAGCAGTTCTTC,CASGNSFSSYNEQFF
TRBJ2-1,.,.,TRBV6-2/TRBV6-3,TGTGCCAGCAGTTACACCGTAACTAGGCCCAGTTACCATGAGCAGTTCTTC,CASSYTVTRPSYHEQFF
TRBJ1-2,.,.,TRBV6-1,TGTGCCAGCAGTAAACGGGTAGAGGACAGACCTCGCGATGGCTACACCTTC,CASSKRVEDRPRDGYTF
TRBJ1-5,.,.,TRBV29-1,TGCAGCGTTGGTTTTCCAGTTGGGGACAACAATCAGCCCCAGCATTTT,CSVGFPVGDNNQPQHF
TRBJ2-1,TRBD2,.,TRBV16,TGTGCCAGCAGCCAAACCCCCAAGCGGGGGATGGATGAGCAGTTCTTC,CASSQTPKRGMDEQFF
TRBJ2-1,.,.,TRBV15,TGTGCCACCAGCAGATATGTGGGAAAAGGCTCCTACAATGAGCAGTTCTTC,CATSRYVGKGSYNEQFF
TRBJ2-5,.,many,TRBV4-2,TGTGCCAGCAGCCAAGCGGCTAACCAAGAGACCCAGTACTTC,CASSQAANQETQYF
TRBJ1-5,.,few,TRBV27,TGTGCCAGCAGTTTAAGGGGGGATACCGTAAATCAGCCCCAGCATTTT,CASSLRGDTVNQPQHF
TRBJ2-4,TRBD1,few,TRBV3-1,TGTGCCAGCAGCCGAAAGAACAGGGGGTCCTTAGCCAAAAACATTCAGTACTTC,CASSRKNRGSLAKNIQYF
TRBJ2-1,TRBD1,few,TRBV11-2,TGTGCCAGCAGTACTCTCGGGGACAGGGGATTGAATGAGCAGTTCTTC,CASSTLGDRGLNEQFF
TRBJ1-1,.,.,TRBV4-1,TGCGCCAGCAGCCTCAACAGGGACACGAACACTGAAGCTTTCTTT,CASSLNRDTNTEAFF
TRBJ2-7,TRBD2,.,TRBV6-6,TGTGCCAGCAGTTACCCTATACTAGCGGAGAGCTCCTACGAGCAGTACTTC,CASSYPILAESSYEQYF
TRBJ1-5,TRBD1,.,TRBV2,TGTGCCAGCGGACAGGGACATCAGCCCCAGCATTTT,CASGQGHQPQHF
TRBJ1-2,.,few,TRBV9,TGTGCCAGCAGCGTAGTCACAGGCCCATTTGTGGGCTACACCTTC,CASSVVTGPFVGYTF
TRBJ2-7,TRBD2,few,TRBV20-1,TGCAGTGCTAGCGTAGCGGGATTCGACGAGCAGTACTTC,CSASVAGFDEQYF
TRBJ2-7,TRBD2,.,TRBV12-3/TRBV12-4,TGTGCCAGCAGGGATAGCGGGGGGACAACCTACGAGCAGTACTTC,CASRDSGGTTYEQYF
TRBJ2-1,TRBD2,few,TRBV12-5,TGTGCTAGTGGTTTGGTAGTGACCGCGGGACTAGCGACCAATGAGCAGTTCTTC,CASGLVVTAGLATNEQFF